These T cell receptor beta chains were read from a single sample in a study of T cells in Graves' hyperthyroidism and ophthalmopathy. TCRdb re-called the multiplex PCR reads through MiXCR, storing one row per CDR3 protein. This sample has hundreds of thousands of distinct CDR3 sequences, with 15% to 20% found just once. The sequenced material came from blood. Receptor source: a man aged 50 to 60 with Graves' ophthalmopathy. Both conserved end residues are part of each CDR3. Each record gives: clone size, D gene, V gene, J gene, CDR3 DNA, CDR3 protein. D genes are given only for firm matches. Only some rows state a clone size, as once, few, many or a class for expanded clones.

many	-	TRBV3-1	TRBJ1-1	TGTGCCAGCAGCCCCCCCACTGAAGCTTTCTTT	CASSPPTEAFF
-	TRBD2	TRBV4-2	TRBJ2-1	TGTGCCAGCAGCCAAACCGGGACTAGGGGGAGCAATGAGCAGTTCTTC	CASSQTGTRGSNEQFF
many	-	TRBV7-9	TRBJ1-5	TGTGCCAGCAGCTATGGGGCGCAGCCCCAGCATTTT	CASSYGAQPQHF
many	TRBD1	TRBV11-2	TRBJ2-4	TGTGCCAGCAGCTTAGTCGCTGGGACAGGGAGGGACATTCAGTACTTC	CASSLVAGTGRDIQYF
many	-	TRBV7-2	TRBJ2-7	TGTGCCAGCAGCGAGAGACGGTCTAGCTCCTACGAGCAGTACTTC	CASSERRSSSYEQYF
-	TRBD1	TRBV6-2/TRBV6-3	TRBJ2-5	TGTGCCAGCACGAGGGGGCAAGGAGAGACCCAGTACTTC	CASTRGQGETQYF
many	TRBD1	TRBV7-9	TRBJ2-7	TGTGCCAGCAGCCCCAGGACAGGGGGCTGGGAGCAGTACTTC	CASSPRTGGWEQYF
-	-	TRBV7-9	TRBJ2-7	TGTGCCAGCAGCAAACAGGGCAGCGAGCAGTACTTC	CASSKQGSEQYF
-	-	TRBV6-5	TRBJ2-1	TGTGCCAGCAGTTACTCCAAAATAAACAATGAGCAGTTCTTC	CASSYSKINNEQFF
few	-	TRBV28	TRBJ2-7	TGTGCCAGCACCAGGGAACACGAGCAGTACTTC	CASTREHEQYF
few	TRBD1	TRBV5-8	TRBJ2-2	TGTGCCAGCAGCTTGGGGACAGGGATCGGCACCGGGGAGCTGTTTTTT	CASSLGTGIGTGELFF
few	-	TRBV6-5	TRBJ1-6	TGTGCCAGCAGTTACTCGCCGCAGGGAGATAATTCACCCCTCCACTTT	CASSYSPQGDNSPLHF
-	-	TRBV24-1	TRBJ2-3	TGTGCCACTCTATTTGGGGGGCTCTACACAGATACGCAGTATTTT	CATLFGGLYTDTQYF
many	-	TRBV20-1	TRBJ1-4	TGCAGTGCTACGGGGCCGGGAGGTGAAAAACTGTTTTTT	CSATGPGGEKLFF
many	-	TRBV7-9	TRBJ2-2	TGTGCCAGCAGCACAGCGGTCGCGGCCACCCTCACCGGGGAGCTGTTTTTT	CASSTAVAATLTGELFF
few	-	TRBV2	TRBJ2-3	TGTGCCAGCGAGGCGGCGAGGGCCCCCACAGATACGCAGTATTTT	CASEAARAPTDTQYF
-	-	TRBV18	TRBJ2-1	TGTGCCAGCTCATCGGGTGGCGGGGACATCTCCAATGAGCAGTTCTTC	CASSSGGGDISNEQFF
few	-	TRBV11-3	TRBJ2-2	TGTGCCAGCAGTTTATCGGGGAGGATCAACACCGGGGAGCTGTTTTTT	CASSLSGRINTGELFF
many	-	TRBV5-1	TRBJ2-7	TGCGCCAGCAGCCCTTTTCCCGAGGACACCTACTACGAGCAGCACTTC	CASSPFPEDTYYEQHF
-	-	TRBV7-2	TRBJ2-7	TGTGCCAGCAGCTCCTATGGGGGGTGGTACGAGCAGTACTTC	CASSSYGGWYEQYF
-	TRBD1	TRBV10-3	TRBJ1-2	TGTGCCATCAGTGAGTCGTGGCAGGGGGTTAACTATGGCTACACCTTC	CAISESWQGVNYGYTF
few	-	TRBV27	TRBJ1-2	TGTGCCAGCCTCCCGGACAAGGATTTCTATGGCTACACCTTC	CASLPDKDFYGYTF
-	TRBD2	TRBV11-2	TRBJ2-7	TGTGCCAGCAGCCCAGGCCCGGTAGCGGGAGGGGACGAGCAGTACTTC	CASSPGPVAGGDEQYF
few	-	TRBV19	TRBJ2-3	TGTGCCAGTAGATGGTTAGCGGACACAGATACGCAGTATTTT	CASRWLADTDTQYF
-	-	TRBV7-3	TRBJ2-3	TGTGCCAGCAGCTTAAAACCCGGTCCGGCGCAGTATTTT	CASSLKPGPAQYF
many	-	TRBV28	TRBJ1-1	TGTGCCAGCAGTTTCGATCGGGACACACACACTGAAGCTTTCTTT	CASSFDRDTHTEAFF
few	-	TRBV12-3/TRBV12-4	TRBJ1-3	TGTGCCAGCAGTTTGGGATTACAGGGACTCTCTGGAAACACCATATATTTT	CASSLGLQGLSGNTIYF
-	-	TRBV19	TRBJ2-1	TGTGCCAGTAGTATAAGGGACGGCGCGGCAAGCTCCTACAATGAGCAGTTCTTC	CASSIRDGAASSYNEQFF
-	-	TRBV6-2/TRBV6-3	TRBJ2-1	TGTGCCAGCAGTTACTCCGGGGGTGAGCAGTTCTTC	CASSYSGGEQFF
many	-	TRBV6-1	TRBJ1-5	TGTGCCAGCAGTGAAACAGGGTTTCTAGGGGATCAGCCCCAGCATTTT	CASSETGFLGDQPQHF
few	-	TRBV5-5	TRBJ2-7	TGTGCCAGCAGCCGGGACCCCCCGTCCTACGAGCAGTACTTC	CASSRDPPSYEQYF
many	-	TRBV28	TRBJ2-7	TGTGCCAGCAGCCCCAAAGGGGGGTTAGCGGACTACGAGCAGTACTTC	CASSPKGGLADYEQYF
many	-	TRBV27	TRBJ2-1	TGTGCCAGCAGTTTTCGGCGTATAGGCAATGAGCAGTTCTTC	CASSFRRIGNEQFF